Described below is a single T cell receptor (beta chain) sequence and its context. Antigen unknown. The data originate from a study of radiotherapy plus CTLA-4 blockade in lung cancer. Whole-study context: The study recorded objective responses in around 18% of patients and disease control in 25% to 35%.

The assay was immunoSEQ multiplex PCR, and TCRdb's table has in-frame clones only and misses some. The table includes more than 90,000 clones, roughly 80% detected once. Focal radiation plus CTLA-4 blockade with ipilimumab was administered to patients who had chemo-refractory metastatic non-small-cell lung cancer. Findings and caveats of the study: How blood T cell clones changed early, along with interferon-beta, reportedly forecast response best. Once radiotherapy plus ipilimumab had been given, TCR clones derived from tumor expanded in blood.

The input for sequencing was peripheral blood, taken from a patient treated with radiotherapy plus ipilimumab. This TCR came from a human donor with non-small cell lung cancer who had a partial response to radiotherapy plus ipilimumab.

The CDR3 reads CASSVSGSYNEQFF. DNA for the CDR3: TGTGCCAGCAGCGTAAGCGGGAGCTACAATGAGCAGTTCTTC. This chain links TRBV7-9 with TRBJ2-1; 8 bases line up with TRBD2. The germline V gene encodes CDR1 SEHNR and CDR2 FQNEAQ (reference sequence). V gave up 5 bases and J gave up 3 bases; unmatched junction bases: 3. The CDR3 is made up of 14 amino acids. Drawing the rest from reference TRBV7-9 and TRBJ2-1, the complete variable domain is DTGVSQNPRHKITKRGQNVTFRCDPISEHNRLYWYRQTLGQGPEFLTYFQNEAQLEKSRLLSDRFSAERPKGSFSTLEIQRTEQGDSAMYLCASSVSGSYNEQFFGPGTRLTVL.